This T cell receptor (beta chain) is drawn from a study of cytomegalovirus exposure and HLA in healthy donors. Study-level points and caveats: Reportedly, TCR beta sequences accurately predicted HLA-A and HLA-B alleles in most subjects.

PCR primers comprised 60 Vbeta and 13 Jbeta primers. The data were produced by immunoSEQ multiplex PCR, yet TCRdb's version contains in-frame clones alone and is incomplete. This table holds about 160,000 clones, 80% to 90% found once. Germline-derived CDR1 and CDR2 are SNHLY and FYNNEI. V lost 0 bases and J 6 bases, leaving 14 bases between the germline ends. The CDR3 sequence is 15 residues long. As for this clone: Its antigen is still unknown.

Samples came from healthy bone marrow donors. The specimen sequenced was PBMCs. This TCR came from a woman aged 25-40 years in good health and CMV-seropositive. V usage is TRBV2 and J usage is TRBJ2-5; no clear D gene. The CDR3 DNA follows: TGTGCCAGCAGTGAAGCTGGGCCAGGTTGGAAGACCCAGTACTTC. This codes for CASSEAGPGWKTQYF. Full variable domain (outside the CDR3, taken from reference TRBV2 and TRBJ2-5): EPEVTQTPSHQVTQMGQEVILRCVPISNHLYFYWYRQILGQKVEFLVSFYNNEISEKSEIFDDQFSVERPDGSNFTLKIRSTKLEDSAMYFCASSEAGPGWKTQYFGPGTRLLVL.